Listed below are T cell receptor beta chains from one sample, sequenced in a study of response to subunit inactivated influenza vaccine. MiXCR, applied by TCRdb to the RT-PCR reads, yields one record per CDR3 protein. In the table there are under 750,000 distinct CDR3 sequences, 10% to 15% of which are singletons. The source material was PBMCs from blood, sampled on the day of vaccination. These receptors were taken from a man aged 50 or older who received an inactivated influenza vaccine. The CDR3 runs from the conserved cysteine through the conserved F or W. Each record gives: D gene, V gene, J gene, CDR3 protein. D genes are given only for firm matches.

D gene: TRBD1
V gene: TRBV5-1
J gene: TRBJ2-4
CDR3 protein: CASSLASGTGALSNNIQYF

D gene: TRBD2
V gene: TRBV20-1
J gene: TRBJ2-1
CDR3 protein: CSANPTSGYYNEQFF

D gene: TRBD1
V gene: TRBV7-9
J gene: TRBJ2-7
CDR3 protein: CASSSPDRANEQYF

D gene: TRBD2
V gene: TRBV12-3/TRBV12-4
J gene: TRBJ2-3
CDR3 protein: CASSLVSGGARDTQYF

D gene: -
V gene: TRBV5-1
J gene: TRBJ2-7
CDR3 protein: CASSLGEWAEQYF

D gene: -
V gene: TRBV28
J gene: TRBJ2-3
CDR3 protein: CASSSSFLDTQYF

D gene: -
V gene: TRBV29-1
J gene: TRBJ2-3
CDR3 protein: CSGCSGSTDTQYF

D gene: TRBD1
V gene: TRBV12-3/TRBV12-4
J gene: TRBJ1-5
CDR3 protein: CASSPGTASNQPQHF

D gene: TRBD1
V gene: TRBV7-6
J gene: TRBJ2-7
CDR3 protein: CASNTPGQGYEQYF

D gene: TRBD1
V gene: TRBV10-2
J gene: TRBJ2-1
CDR3 protein: CASRQGWDEQFF

D gene: -
V gene: TRBV11-2
J gene: TRBJ2-2
CDR3 protein: CASKRTPTNTGELFF

D gene: TRBD2
V gene: TRBV5-1
J gene: TRBJ2-7
CDR3 protein: CASSWTSGSFYEQYF

D gene: TRBD1
V gene: TRBV19
J gene: TRBJ1-2
CDR3 protein: CASPQRRGQSYGYTF

D gene: -
V gene: TRBV5-6
J gene: TRBJ1-1
CDR3 protein: CASSPTNRNTEAFF

D gene: TRBD2
V gene: TRBV12-3/TRBV12-4
J gene: TRBJ2-3
CDR3 protein: CASSMVAGGTDTQYF

D gene: -
V gene: TRBV4-2
J gene: TRBJ2-3
CDR3 protein: CASSQDRGQGGNTDTQYF

D gene: -
V gene: TRBV6-2/TRBV6-3
J gene: TRBJ1-2
CDR3 protein: CASKIDALLGGYTF

D gene: -
V gene: TRBV28
J gene: TRBJ2-7
CDR3 protein: CASSFPPSPGSRGLGSTYEQYF

D gene: -
V gene: TRBV7-2
J gene: TRBJ2-5
CDR3 protein: CASSLGPERETQYF

D gene: -
V gene: TRBV19
J gene: TRBJ2-7
CDR3 protein: CANEQFTGKGPYEQYF

D gene: TRBD2
V gene: TRBV4-3
J gene: TRBJ2-5
CDR3 protein: CASSHSRGERDWETQYF

D gene: -
V gene: TRBV13
J gene: TRBJ2-5
CDR3 protein: CATGEGGRQETQYF

D gene: TRBD2
V gene: TRBV2
J gene: TRBJ2-3
CDR3 protein: CASKRLAGNADTQYF